Below, one T cell receptor (beta chain) is given with its context. These data originate in a study of blood T cell repertoires in COVID-19. Whole-study context: Nucleic acid was either cDNA or gDNA, and it came from T cells, B-cell-depleted T cells, or PBMCs.

The study recruited people aged roughly 18 to 95 years across around 23 US areas. CDR1 and CDR2 (germline): MNHEY, SMNVEV (reference sequence). This CDR3 is built from 14 residues. V was clipped by 5 bases and J by 8 bases, with 18 bases between them. Original data processing: By means of reference gene primer amplification, nucleated cell counts were estimated. The table came from immunoSEQ multiplex PCR; TCRdb's copy has only in-frame clones and leaves some out. V, J and clone size are taken as reported in that table, and D and trimming were inferred from the DNA itself. This sample carries 350,000 or so clones, 92% of them seen once, and the ten largest clones take less than 20%.

Sequenced sample: PBMCs or T cells enriched from blood (not recorded which). V gene TRBV27 combines with J gene TRBJ1-2; D is ambiguous. The sequence derives from a woman under 40 who had recovered from COVID-19. CDR3: CASSLREGLGGYTF. For the CDR3, the DNA is TGTGCCAGCAGTCTTCGGGAGGGCTTAGGGGGCTACACCTTC.